Reported below is one T cell receptor beta chain. No antigen is known for it. This record belongs to a study of CD4 T cells in relation to SARS-CoV-2 and coronaviruses. Unexposed donor CD4+ T cells date from 2011-2018, before the COVID-19 pandemic. After about ten days of culture, CD4+ T cells were isolated. Testing used SARS-CoV-2 S/N and four cold-coronavirus spikes on unexposed-donor CD4+ T cells, cells permitting. Each well had 1.5 million to 2.5 million PBMCs in approximately 5% human AB serum with IL-2. Data came from immunoSEQ multiplex PCR; TCRdb stores just in-frame clones and leaves some out. The table shows 20,000 or so clones, with under 80% occurring only once. The CDR3 consists of 16 residues. The V gene lost 5 bases and the J gene lost 1 base, with 15 bases spanning the gap. CDR1 and CDR2 (germline): MNHNY, SVGAGI (reference sequence).

The sequence came from a human donor in good health. The sequenced material came from CD4+ T cells from PBMCs, cultured in vitro. The V gene is TRBV6-6, the J gene TRBJ1-5, with unresolved D. The CDR3 loop is CASSPHRRDSNQPQHF. The CDR3 bases are TGTGCCAGCAGTCCCCATCGCAGAGACAGCAATCAGCCCCAGCATTTT.